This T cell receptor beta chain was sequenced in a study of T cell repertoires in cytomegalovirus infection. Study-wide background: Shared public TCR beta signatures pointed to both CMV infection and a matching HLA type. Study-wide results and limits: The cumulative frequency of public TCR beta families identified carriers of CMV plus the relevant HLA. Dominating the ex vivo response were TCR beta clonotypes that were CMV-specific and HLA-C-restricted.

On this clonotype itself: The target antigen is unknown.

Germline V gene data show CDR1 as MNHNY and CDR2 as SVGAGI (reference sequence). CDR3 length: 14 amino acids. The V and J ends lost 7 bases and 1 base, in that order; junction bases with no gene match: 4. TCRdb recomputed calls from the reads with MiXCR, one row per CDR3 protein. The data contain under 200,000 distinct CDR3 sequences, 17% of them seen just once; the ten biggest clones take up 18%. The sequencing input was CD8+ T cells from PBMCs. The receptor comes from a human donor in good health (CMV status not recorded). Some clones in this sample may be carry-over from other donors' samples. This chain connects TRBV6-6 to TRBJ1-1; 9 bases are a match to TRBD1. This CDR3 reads CASNGQGKNTEAFF. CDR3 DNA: TGTGCCAGCAATGGACAGGGGAAGAACACTGAAGCTTTCTTT.